A single sample is the source of the 32 T cell receptor beta chains below, sequenced in a study of Ad26.COV2.S vaccination and SARS-CoV-2 variants. Clones were sequenced by immunoSEQ multiplex PCR, and TCRdb holds only the in-frame ones, with some missing. Among about 320,000 clones listed, around four fifths were seen once. The treatment was: over 15 received Ad26.COV2.S at low or high dose, single or two shots; about 5 received placebo; per-sample allocation not given. It was on day 63 after the first vaccine or placebo injection that samples were taken. The input for sequencing was peripheral blood, taken in a trial of Ad26.COV2.S vaccine versus placebo. The receptors were sampled from a person aged 18 to 65 who received the Ad26.COV2.S COVID-19 vaccine or a placebo.

The V and J genes are TRBV5-1 and TRBJ1-2; 9 bases agree with TRBD1. Germline lookup yields CDR1 SGHRS and CDR2 YFSETQ. The CDR3 covers 15 residues. The ends lost 3 bases at V and 7 bases at J; junction bases unmatched: 10. The CDR3 reads CASSSTAGTGPGYTF. CDR3 sequence (DNA): TGCGCCAGCAGCTCAACTGCCGGGACAGGGCCTGGCTACACCTTC.

The chain employs TRBV27 and TRBJ2-7; TRBD1 matches at 7 bases. Trimming at V came to 1 base and at J to 1 base, leaving 7 bases not matched to a gene. Per germline, CDR1 MNHEY and CDR2 SMNVEV (reference sequence). CDR3 length equals 16 residues. CDR3 nucleotide sequence: TGTGCCAGCAGTTTATACCCATCAGGGGGTTCCTACGAGCAGTACTTC. Amino acids: CASSLYPSGGSYEQYF.

The chain uses TRBV18 and TRBJ2-2; perhaps TRBD1 as D (6 bases). From germline, CDR1 is KGHSH and CDR2 LQKENI. The germline V and J ends were trimmed by 3 bases and 0 bases, with 14 bases remaining between them. The CDR3 covers 17 residues. The CDR3 region is CASSPQNGQPNTGELFF. DNA for the CDR3: TGTGCCAGCTCACCTCAGAACGGACAGCCGAACACCGGGGAGCTGTTTTTT.

This clone showed up just once. The rearrangement joins TRBV18 to TRBJ2-4; D is possibly TRBD2 (6 bases). From germline, CDR1 is KGHSH and CDR2 LQKENI. V was trimmed by 6 bases and J by 5 bases, leaving 11 bases between them. This CDR3 contains 13 residues. CDR3 region: CASSAEGQNIQYF. The CDR3 bases are TGTGCCAGCTCTGCGGAGGGACAAAACATTCAGTACTTC.

J is TRBJ1-1 and V is TRBV3-1 (or the pseudogene TRBV3-2), with D hard to call. Germline V CDR1 and CDR2: LGHDT, YNNKEL (reference sequence). V gave up 0 bases and J gave up 1 base, with 6 bases separating them. This CDR3 has 14 residues. The CDR3 loop reads CASSQERGNTEAFF. The CDR3 coding sequence is TGTGCCAGCAGCCAAGAGAGAGGGAACACTGAAGCTTTCTTT.

This clone was seen ten or more times. This chain links TRBV4-2 with TRBJ2-1; D is possibly TRBD1 (6 bases). CDR3 length equals 15 residues. Germline CDR1 and CDR2: LGHNA and YNFKEQ. V was clipped by 3 bases and J by 6 bases, with 15 bases between them. The CDR3 coding sequence is TGTGCCAGCAGCCACTCCCTGGGGGCTGCCAATGAGCAGTTCTTC. Translated: CASSHSLGAANEQFF.

This sequence joins TRBV27 and TRBJ1-5; D is uncertain. Germline lookup yields CDR1 MNHEY and CDR2 SMNVEV (reference sequence). This CDR3 is built from 13 residues. Trimming pared 6 bases from V and 9 bases from J, leaving 15 bases between. The CDR3: CASRLNDEGPQHF. The CDR3 region has the DNA TGTGCCAGCAGGCTGAACGACGAGGGGCCCCAGCATTTT.

This clone turned up a few times. CDR3 sequence: CASSDRPTDTQYF. The CDR3 DNA reads as TGTGCCAGCAGTGACAGACCCACAGATACGCAGTATTTT. This sequence joins TRBV6-4 and TRBJ2-3; D unclear. V gave up 2 bases and J gave up 2 bases, with 5 bases separating them. The germline V gene encodes CDR1 MRHNA and CDR2 SNTAGT. The CDR3 spans 13 residues.

The V gene is TRBV19, the J gene TRBJ1-5; a weak D match, TRBD1 (5 bases). Germline V gives CDR1 LNHDA, CDR2 SQIVND (reference sequence). With 7 bases removed from V and 3 bases from J, the gap between germline ends came to 16 bases. The CDR3 sequence is 15 residues long. The CDR3 DNA is TGTGCCAGTACCCCTGGGGCCAGGCTCAATCAGCCCCAGCATTTT. Encoded protein: CASTPGARLNQPQHF. Combining the CDR3 with reference TRBV19 and TRBJ1-5 gives the whole variable domain DGGITQSPKYLFRKEGQNVTLSCEQNLNHDAMYWYRQDPGQGLRLIYYSQIVNDFQKGDIAEGYSVSREKKESFPLTVTSAQKNPTAFYLCASTPGARLNQPQHFGDGTRLSIL.

This clone was seen a single time. The chain is built from TRBV29-1 and TRBJ2-1, with D unclear. The CDR3 has 12 residues. Germline values: CDR1 SQVTM, CDR2 ANQGSEA. V lost 1 base to trimming and J lost 4 bases, with 5 bases between them. The CDR3 reads CSVEVVYNEQFF. The CDR3 bases are TGCAGCGTTGAAGTAGTATACAATGAGCAGTTCTTC.

The chain links TRBV5-5 to TRBJ1-3; D may be TRBD1 (5 bases). The CDR3 contains 15 residues. Per germline, CDR1 SGHKS and CDR2 YYEKEE (reference sequence). V dropped 0 bases and J dropped 1 base, with 8 bases sitting between them. The CDR3 reads CASSLAGSSGNTIYF. The CDR3 DNA follows: TGTGCCAGCAGCTTGGCAGGGTCTTCTGGAAACACCATATATTTT.

In its sample, this clone was seen a few times. The gene calls are TRBV6-1 and TRBJ2-7, with 10 positions matching TRBD1. The germline CDR1 and CDR2 sequences are MNHNS and SASEGT. Trimming took 2 bases from V and 0 from J; bases not matched to a gene: 1. The CDR3 is 15 amino acids. This chain's CDR3 is CASSERDRGSYEQYF. CDR3 coding DNA: TGTGCCAGCAGTGAACGGGACAGGGGCTCCTACGAGCAGTACTTC.

The chain uses TRBV6-5 and TRBJ2-5; no clear D. V gave up 6 bases and J gave up 5 bases, with 19 bases separating them. The germline V gene encodes CDR1 MNHEY and CDR2 SVGAGI. This CDR3 is 15 amino acids long. The CDR3 DNA sequence: TGTGCCAGCAGCCGCAACCAAGACCCGGGCGAGACCCAGTACTTC. Translating gives CASSRNQDPGETQYF.

The J gene is TRBJ1-4, the V gene TRBV9; 8 positions agree with TRBD1. Germline V gives CDR1 SGDLS, CDR2 YYNGEE. The CDR3 is made up of 13 amino acids. V lost 4 bases, J lost 5 bases, and 1 base stayed unmatched. The CDR3 protein is CASSRTGNEKLFF. The CDR3 nucleotides are TGTGCCAGCAGCAGGACAGGGAATGAAAAACTGTTTTTT.

The genes are TRBV5-8 and TRBJ1-1; 10 bases are shared with TRBD1. V dropped 5 bases and J dropped 2; count of bases not matched to a gene: 6. Germline V CDR1 and CDR2: SGHTS, YDEGEE. The CDR3 has 15 residues. CDR3 residues: CASRHDRGLNTEAFF. The CDR3 bases are TGTGCCAGCAGACACGACAGGGGGCTTAACACTGAAGCTTTCTTT.

The chain carries TRBV7-9 and TRBJ2-2; no definite D call. CDR1 SEHNR and CDR2 FQNEAQ come from the germline V gene (reference sequence). The CDR3 runs 14 residues. V lost 2 bases and J 0 bases, leaving 4 bases between the germline ends. The CDR3 reads CASSLLANTGELFF. Here the CDR3 DNA reads TGTGCCAGCAGCTTATTGGCGAACACCGGGGAGCTGTTTTTT.

The genes are TRBV4-2 and TRBJ1-2; D gene ambiguous. With 2 bases removed from V and 0 bases from J, the gap between germline ends came to 19 bases. This CDR3 is built from 18 residues. CDR1 LGHNA and CDR2 YNFKEQ come from the germline V gene. DNA of the CDR3: TGTGCCAGCAGCCAAAGCCCCCCCGGCTGGGGTTCTAACTATGGCTACACCTTC. Its protein product is CASSQSPPGWGSNYGYTF.

This clone was found a few times. The sample carries other DNA sequences with the same CDR3. The V call is TRBV9, the J call TRBJ2-1; 8 bases are shared with TRBD1. J gave up 0 bases and V 3 bases, and 2 bases lay outside the gene matches. The CDR3 has 15 residues. Per germline, CDR1 SGDLS and CDR2 YYNGEE. The CDR3 region has the DNA TGTGCCAGCAGCGCCGGGACAGGCTCCTACAATGAGCAGTTCTTC. It translates to CASSAGTGSYNEQFF.

The chain recombines TRBV27 with TRBJ2-1, with 8 bases aligning to TRBD1. The CDR3 length is 17 residues. V lost 5 bases to trimming and J lost 8 bases; unmatched junction nucleotides: 17. CDR1 and CDR2 from the germline V gene are MNHEY and SMNVEV (reference sequence). In DNA form, the CDR3 reads TGTGCCAGCAGTAGCGACACCGGGACAGGAGATTCCCATGAGCAGTTCTTC. This translates into CASSSDTGTGDSHEQFF.

V gene TRBV11-2 combines with J gene TRBJ1-1; 10 nucleotides match TRBD1. The CDR3 contains 17 residues. In germline, CDR1 is SGHAT, CDR2 FQNNGV. V trimming: 5 bases; J trimming: 0 bases; junction bases outside the gene matches: 9. The CDR3 loop reads CASSQDRGLLLNTEAFF. Written as DNA, the CDR3 is TGTGCCAGCAGCCAAGACAGGGGGCTTCTCCTGAACACTGAAGCTTTCTTT.

The gene calls are TRBV9 and TRBJ1-1; D is possibly TRBD1 (5 bases). The germline V gene encodes CDR1 SGDLS and CDR2 YYNGEE. The CDR3 has 16 amino acids. The V gene lost 3 bases and the J gene lost 0 bases, with 15 bases spanning the gap. The CDR3 sequence is CASSALMGQLNTEAFF. The DNA for the CDR3 is TGTGCCAGCAGCGCTCTTATGGGGCAGTTGAACACTGAAGCTTTCTTT.

This CDR3 is CASSSRGQPQHF. The CDR3 bases are TGTGCCAGCAGTTCCAGGGGTCAGCCCCAGCATTTT. The chain joins TRBV5-4 to TRBJ1-5, with D tentatively TRBD1 (6 bases). CDR1 is SGHNT and CDR2 is YYREEE in the germline V gene (reference sequence). The ends were cut back, 5 bases at V and 6 bases at J, with 9 bases in the middle. The CDR3 length is 12 residues. The full variable domain, with the rest looked up from reference TRBV5-4 and TRBJ1-5, is ETGVTQSPTHLIKTRGQQVTLRCSSQSGHNTVSWYQQALGQGPQFIFQYYREEENGRGNFPPRFSGLQFPNYSSELNVNALELDDSALYLCASSSRGQPQHFGDGTRLSIL.

The chain combines TRBV7-3 with TRBJ2-5; D remains unclear. The CDR3 loop spans 13 amino acids. Germline V gene data show CDR1 as SGHTA and CDR2 as FQGTGA. Trimming removed 3 bases at V and 5 bases at J, with 10 bases between. CDR3 amino acids: CASSFSSAETQYF. For the CDR3, the DNA is TGTGCCAGCAGCTTTTCTAGTGCCGAGACCCAGTACTTC.

The CDR3 sequence: CASSQRARGNTIYF. The DNA for the CDR3 is TGTGCCAGCAGCCAAAGGGCCAGGGGAAACACCATATATTTT. The V and J genes are TRBV7-9 and TRBJ1-3; D remains unclear. V gave up 5 bases and J gave up 4 bases, with 12 bases separating them. Germline lookup yields CDR1 SEHNR and CDR2 FQNEAQ (reference sequence). The CDR3 is 14 residues long.

This chain joins TRBV6-6 and TRBJ1-3, with 8 bases that match TRBD1. The germline gives CDR1 MNHNY, CDR2 SVGAGI (reference sequence). J lost 0 bases, V lost 7 bases, and 8 bases had no gene match. The CDR3 is 16 residues long. The CDR3 DNA sequence: TGTGCCAGCATACAGACAGGGGATGGCTCTGGAAACACCATATATTTT. Protein product: CASIQTGDGSGNTIYF.

The chain is built from TRBV7-3 and TRBJ2-2; D is possibly TRBD1 (5 bases). CDR3 size: 16 residues. V dropped 1 base and J dropped 7 bases, with 16 bases sitting between them. Germline CDR1 is SGHTA and CDR2 is FQGTGA. Here the CDR3 reads CASSLRIQGRGGELFF. CDR3 DNA: TGTGCCAGCAGCTTAAGGATCCAGGGTCGTGGCGGGGAGCTGTTTTTT.

The CDR3 sequence: CASSLVAGTDTQYF. The CDR3 DNA is TGTGCCAGCAGCTTAGTGGCAGGCACAGATACGCAGTATTTT. This chain links TRBV11-1 with TRBJ2-3; D gene uncertain. CDR1 is SGHAT, CDR2 FQDESV, per germline (reference sequence). This CDR3 spans 14 amino acids. Trimming took 1 base from V and 1 from J, leaving 6 bases between them.

This clone was detected a few times. The chain carries TRBV28 and TRBJ2-4; weak D call: TRBD1 (6 bases). This CDR3 has 13 amino acids. The V and J ends lost 7 bases and 5 bases respectively, with 12 bases between them. Germline loops: CDR1 MDHEN, CDR2 SYDVKM. The CDR3: CASIRDTENIQYF. CDR3 coding DNA: TGTGCCAGCATACGGGACACCGAAAACATTCAGTACTTC.

This sequence joins TRBV6-5 and TRBJ2-7, with 9 bases matching TRBD2. Losses at the gene ends were 6 bases for V and 0 bases for J; bases not matched to a gene: 6. This CDR3 comprises 15 residues. Germline loops: CDR1 MNHEY, CDR2 SVGAGI. For the CDR3, the DNA is TGTGCCAGCAGATATCTTAGCGGGAGCTCCTACGAGCAGTACTTC. Its protein product is CASRYLSGSSYEQYF.

The V call is TRBV5-6, the J call TRBJ2-1; 7 bases match TRBD1. The CDR3 sequence is 16 residues long. J gave up 4 bases and V 3 bases, and 10 bases lay outside the gene matches. Germline loops: CDR1 SGHDT, CDR2 YYEEEE. The CDR3 region is CASSSYDREGYNEQFF. The CDR3, as DNA: TGTGCCAGCAGCTCATACGACAGGGAAGGTTACAATGAGCAGTTCTTC.

CDR3 loop: CASSLGWSGSNGYTF. The CDR3 nucleotides are TGTGCCAGCAGCTTGGGATGGTCAGGGAGCAATGGCTACACCTTC. The V and J genes are TRBV5-6 and TRBJ1-2; TRBD1 might be the D (5 bases). Germline V CDR1 and CDR2: SGHDT, YYEEEE. Between the trimmed V and J ends, which lost 0 bases and 6 bases, there was a span of 15 bases. The CDR3 covers 15 residues.

The chain uses TRBV7-3 and TRBJ2-1, with 8 bases identical to TRBD1. The V segment lost 5 bases and the J segment 12 bases; nucleotides outside the gene matches: 6. CDR3 length: 12 amino acids. Germline CDR1 and CDR2: SGHTA and FQGTGA. CDR3 sequence (DNA): TGTGCCAGCAGCGAATCCGGGACAGGGCAGTTCTTC. Translating it yields CASSESGTGQFF.